The 6 T cell receptor beta chains in this list originate from one sample, sequenced in a study of shared clonotypes between healthy human individuals (dated by TCRdb to the early 2020s). Receptor amplification or capture employed the immunoSEQ multiplex PCR assay. TCRdb retrieved this table from immuneACCESS and kept in-frame rearrangements only. Not all clones are present; in checked studies, unresolved V genes account for under half, and no reason is known for the remainder. Recorded for this sample are millions of clones; around nine tenths of them occurred a single time. 0.14% of the sample is held by the ten biggest clonotypes. Sequencing input: naive CD4+ T cells sorted from blood. The cell subset or site label of this sample denotes: CD45RA+ positively selected. The receptors were gathered from a man younger than 30 in good health.

The gene calls are TRBV30 and TRBJ2-1; 8 bases agree with TRBD2. CDR1 is GTSNPN and CDR2 is SVGIG in the germline V gene (reference sequence). The CDR3 runs to 12 residues. Written as DNA, the CDR3 is TGTGGTTTTAGCGGGATATACAATGAGCAGTTCTTC. It yields the protein CGFSGIYNEQFF. The whole variable domain, filled in from reference TRBV30 and TRBJ2-1, reads SQTIHQWPATLVQPVGSPLSLECTVEGTSNPNLYWYRQAAGRGLQLLFYSVGIGQISSEVPQNLSASRPQDRQFILSSKKLLLSDSGFYLCGFSGIYNEQFFGPGTRLTVL.

This chain's CDR3 is CASSDGRGMALHF. In nucleotides, the CDR3 is TGTGCCAGCTCAGATGGCAGGGGAATGGCCCTCCACTTT. The chain carries TRBV18 and TRBJ1-6, with D tentatively TRBD1 (6 bases). The germline V and J ends were trimmed by 5 bases and 14 bases, with 16 bases remaining between them. CDR1 and CDR2 from the germline V gene are KGHSH and LQKENI. This CDR3 contains 13 residues.

This chain joins TRBV29-1 and TRBJ2-7; TRBD1 aligns across 7 bases. Germline CDR1 reads SQVTM; CDR2 reads ANQGSEA. The V and J ends lost 3 bases and 8 bases, in that order; junction bases with no gene match: 4. The CDR3 has 11 amino acids. The CDR3 sequence: CSVETGKKQYF. The DNA of the CDR3 is TGCAGCGTTGAGACAGGGAAGAAGCAGTACTTC.

This chain's CDR3 is CASSLSGTSGTQYF. CDR3 nucleotide sequence: TGTGCCAGCAGCTTATCGGGGACTAGCGGGACGCAGTATTTT. This rearrangement joins TRBV11-3 to TRBJ2-3; 12 positions agree with TRBD2. Per the germline V gene, CDR1 is SGHNT and CDR2 is YENEEA. The CDR3 spans 14 residues. J lost 9 bases, V lost 2 bases, and 3 bases had no gene match.

The chain combines TRBV9 with TRBJ2-1; 8 bases line up with TRBD1. The V gene end was trimmed by 4 bases and the J gene end by 8 bases; junction bases not matched to a gene: 5. This CDR3 spans 13 amino acids. Germline assignment: CDR1 SGDLS and CDR2 YYNGEE. CDR3 in DNA: TGTGCCAGCAGCCCTCAGGGGGCACATGAGCAGTTCTTC. Translated, it gives CASSPQGAHEQFF.

V gene TRBV2 combines with J gene TRBJ2-7, with 9 bases matching TRBD1. The V and J ends lost 9 bases and 3 bases, in that order; junction bases with no gene match: 6. Germline values: CDR1 SNHLY, CDR2 FYNNEI. The CDR3 runs 13 residues. CDR3 region: CASNRDRDYEQYF. In nucleotides, the CDR3 is TGTGCCAGTAACCGGGACAGGGACTACGAGCAGTACTTC.